This T cell receptor beta chain is from a study of T cell changes during pregnancy in multiple sclerosis. Data came from immunoSEQ multiplex PCR; TCRdb stores just in-frame clones and leaves some out. The sample carries over 45,000 clones, roughly 90% recorded once. Germline CDR1 reads SGHTA; CDR2 reads FQGTGA. V shed 2 bases and J 10 bases; nucleotides not matched to a gene: 12. CDR3 length: 17 residues. The TCR was taken from a female donor with multiple sclerosis, enrolled in a pregnancy study. V and J are TRBV7-3 and TRBJ2-1, with TRBD2 matching 12 bases. The sample here was CD4+ T cells from peripheral blood mononuclear cells, taken after pregnancy. CDR3 in DNA: TGTGCCAGCAGCTTATCTCCGGGACTAGCGGGTGGAGGGGAGCAGTTCTTC. This codes for CASSLSPGLAGGGEQFF.